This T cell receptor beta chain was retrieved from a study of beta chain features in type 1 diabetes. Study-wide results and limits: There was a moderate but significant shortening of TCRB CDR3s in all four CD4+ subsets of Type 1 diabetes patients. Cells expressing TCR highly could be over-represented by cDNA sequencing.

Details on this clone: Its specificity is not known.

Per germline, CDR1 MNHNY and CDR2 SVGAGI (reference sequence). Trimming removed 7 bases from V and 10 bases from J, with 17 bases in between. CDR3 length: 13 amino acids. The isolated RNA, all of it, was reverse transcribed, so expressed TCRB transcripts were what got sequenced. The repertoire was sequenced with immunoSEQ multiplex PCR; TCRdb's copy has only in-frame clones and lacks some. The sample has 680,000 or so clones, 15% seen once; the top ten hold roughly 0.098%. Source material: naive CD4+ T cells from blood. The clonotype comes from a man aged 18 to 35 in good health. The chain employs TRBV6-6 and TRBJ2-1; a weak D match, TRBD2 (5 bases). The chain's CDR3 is CASTRGSSREQFF. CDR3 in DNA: TGTGCCAGCACACGAGGGAGTAGCCGGGAGCAGTTCTTC.